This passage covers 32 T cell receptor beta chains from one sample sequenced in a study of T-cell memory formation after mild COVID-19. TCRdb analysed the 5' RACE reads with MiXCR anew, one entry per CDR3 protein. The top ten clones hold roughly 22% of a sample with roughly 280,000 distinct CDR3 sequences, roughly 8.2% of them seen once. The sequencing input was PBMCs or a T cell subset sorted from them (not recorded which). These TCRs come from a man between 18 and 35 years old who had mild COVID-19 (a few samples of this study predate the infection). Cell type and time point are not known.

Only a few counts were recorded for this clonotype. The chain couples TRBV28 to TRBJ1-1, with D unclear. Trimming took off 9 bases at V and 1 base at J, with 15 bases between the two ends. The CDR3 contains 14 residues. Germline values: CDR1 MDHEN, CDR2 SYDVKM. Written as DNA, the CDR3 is TGTGCCAGTCAGGTGGGGTCCCGGAACACTGAAGCTTTCTTT. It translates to CASQVGSRNTEAFF.

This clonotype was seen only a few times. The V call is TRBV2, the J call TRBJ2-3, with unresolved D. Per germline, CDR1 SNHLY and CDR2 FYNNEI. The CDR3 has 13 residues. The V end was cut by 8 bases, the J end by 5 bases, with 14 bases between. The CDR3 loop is CASSVETQDTQYF. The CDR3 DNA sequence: TGTGCCAGCTCTGTAGAGACCCAAGATACGCAGTATTTT. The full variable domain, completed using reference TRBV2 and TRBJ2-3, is EPEVTQTPSHQVTQMGQEVILRCVPISNHLYFYWYRQILGQKVEFLVSFYNNEISEKSEIFDDQFSVERPDGSNFTLKIRSTKLEDSAMYFCASSVETQDTQYFGPGTRLTVL.

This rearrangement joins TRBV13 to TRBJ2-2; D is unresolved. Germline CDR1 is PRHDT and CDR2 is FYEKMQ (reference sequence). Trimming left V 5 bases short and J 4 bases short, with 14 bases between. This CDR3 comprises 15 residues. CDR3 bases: TGTGCCAGCAGCCCCTTCGTCGGATCCACCGGGGAGCTGTTTTTT. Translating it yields CASSPFVGSTGELFF.

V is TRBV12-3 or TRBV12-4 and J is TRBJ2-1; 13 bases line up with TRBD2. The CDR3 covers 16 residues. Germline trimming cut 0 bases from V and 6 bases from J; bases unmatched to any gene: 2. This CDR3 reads CASSLAWTSGGNEQFF. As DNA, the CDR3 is TGTGCCAGCAGTTTAGCGTGGACTAGCGGGGGCAATGAGCAGTTCTTC.

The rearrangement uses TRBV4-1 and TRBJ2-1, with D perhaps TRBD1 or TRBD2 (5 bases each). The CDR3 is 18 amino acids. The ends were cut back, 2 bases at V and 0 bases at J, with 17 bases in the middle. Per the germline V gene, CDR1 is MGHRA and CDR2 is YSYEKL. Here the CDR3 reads CASSQHCGQGCSYNEQFF. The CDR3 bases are TGCGCCAGCAGCCAACACTGCGGGCAGGGATGCTCCTACAATGAGCAGTTCTTC.

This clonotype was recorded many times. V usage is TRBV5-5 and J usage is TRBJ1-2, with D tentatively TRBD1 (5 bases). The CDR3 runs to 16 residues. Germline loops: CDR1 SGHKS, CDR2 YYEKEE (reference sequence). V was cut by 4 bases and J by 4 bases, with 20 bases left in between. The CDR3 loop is CASSLDPGADGYGYTF. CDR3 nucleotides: TGTGCCAGCAGCCTGGACCCCGGGGCGGACGGCTATGGCTACACCTTC.

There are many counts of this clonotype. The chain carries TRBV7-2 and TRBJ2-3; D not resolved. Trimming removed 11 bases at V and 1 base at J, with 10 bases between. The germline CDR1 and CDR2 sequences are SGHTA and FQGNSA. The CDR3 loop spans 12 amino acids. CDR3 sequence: CAVASGTDTQYF. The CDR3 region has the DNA TGTGCCGTAGCCTCGGGCACAGATACGCAGTATTTT.

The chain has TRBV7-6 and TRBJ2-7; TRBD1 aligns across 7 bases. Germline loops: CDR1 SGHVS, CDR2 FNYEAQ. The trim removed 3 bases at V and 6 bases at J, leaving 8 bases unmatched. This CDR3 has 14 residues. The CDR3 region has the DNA TGTGCCAGCAGCTTTCAGGACAGGAGGTCCGAGCAGTACTTC. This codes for CASSFQDRRSEQYF.

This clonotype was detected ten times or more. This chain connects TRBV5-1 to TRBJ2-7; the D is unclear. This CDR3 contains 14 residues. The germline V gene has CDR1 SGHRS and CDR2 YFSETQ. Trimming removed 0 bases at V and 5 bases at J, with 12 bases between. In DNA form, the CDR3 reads TGCGCCAGCAGCTTGGATCAGATCGTGGACGAGCAGTACTTC. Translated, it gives CASSLDQIVDEQYF.

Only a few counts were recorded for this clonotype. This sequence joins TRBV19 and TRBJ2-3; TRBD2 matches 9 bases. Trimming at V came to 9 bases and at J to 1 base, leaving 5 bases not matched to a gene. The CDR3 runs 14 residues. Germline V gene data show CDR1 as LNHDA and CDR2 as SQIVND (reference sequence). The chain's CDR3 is CASTPSGGTDTQYF. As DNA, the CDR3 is TGTGCCAGCACTCCTAGCGGGGGCACAGATACGCAGTATTTT. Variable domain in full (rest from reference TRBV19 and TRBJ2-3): DGGITQSPKYLFRKEGQNVTLSCEQNLNHDAMYWYRQDPGQGLRLIYYSQIVNDFQKGDIAEGYSVSREKKESFPLTVTSAQKNPTAFYLCASTPSGGTDTQYFGPGTRLTVL.

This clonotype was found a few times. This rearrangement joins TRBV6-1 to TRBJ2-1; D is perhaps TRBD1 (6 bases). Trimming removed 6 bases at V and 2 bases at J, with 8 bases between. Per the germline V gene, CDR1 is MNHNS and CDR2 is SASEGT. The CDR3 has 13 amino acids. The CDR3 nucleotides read TGTGCCAGCAGCCAGGGGACCTACAATGAGCAGTTCTTC. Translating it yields CASSQGTYNEQFF.

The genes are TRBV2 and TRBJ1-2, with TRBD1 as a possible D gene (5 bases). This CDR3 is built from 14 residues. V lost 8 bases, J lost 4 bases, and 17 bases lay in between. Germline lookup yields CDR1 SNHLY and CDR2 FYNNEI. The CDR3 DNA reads TGTGCCAGCGGGGGGGTTAAAGGTGGCTATGGCTACACCTTC. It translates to CASGGVKGGYGYTF.

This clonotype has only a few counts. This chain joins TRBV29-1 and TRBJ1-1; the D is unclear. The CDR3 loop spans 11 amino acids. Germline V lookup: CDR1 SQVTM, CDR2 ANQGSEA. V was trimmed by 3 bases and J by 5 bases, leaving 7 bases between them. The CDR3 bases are TGCAGCGTTGAGCTTCTGACTGAAGCTTTCTTT. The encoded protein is CSVELLTEAFF.

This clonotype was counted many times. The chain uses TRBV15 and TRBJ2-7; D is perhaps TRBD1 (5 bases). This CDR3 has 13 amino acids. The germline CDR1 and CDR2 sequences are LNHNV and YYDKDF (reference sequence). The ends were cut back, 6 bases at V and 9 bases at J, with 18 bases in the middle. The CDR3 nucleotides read TGTGCCACCAGTACAGGTTTTGGTTTCGGGCAGTACGTC. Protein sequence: CATSTGFGFGQYV.

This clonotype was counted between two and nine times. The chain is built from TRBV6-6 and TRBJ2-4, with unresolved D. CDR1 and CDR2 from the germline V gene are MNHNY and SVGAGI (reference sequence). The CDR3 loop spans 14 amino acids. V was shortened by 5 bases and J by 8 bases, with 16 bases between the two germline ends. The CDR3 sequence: CASSSPWPWDIQYF. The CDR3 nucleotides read TGTGCCAGCAGTAGCCCCTGGCCCTGGGACATTCAGTACTTC.

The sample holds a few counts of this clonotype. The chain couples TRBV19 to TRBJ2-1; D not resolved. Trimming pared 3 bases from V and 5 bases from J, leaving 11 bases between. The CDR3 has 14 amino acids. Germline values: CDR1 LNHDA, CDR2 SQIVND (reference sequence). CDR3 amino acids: CASSMRWSDNEQFF. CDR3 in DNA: TGTGCCAGTAGTATGCGGTGGAGCGACAATGAGCAGTTCTTC.

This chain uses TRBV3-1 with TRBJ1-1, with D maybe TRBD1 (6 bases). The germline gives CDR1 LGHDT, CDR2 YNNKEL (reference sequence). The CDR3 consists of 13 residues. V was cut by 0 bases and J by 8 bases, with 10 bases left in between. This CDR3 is CASSQDRGDEAFF. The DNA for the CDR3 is TGTGCCAGCAGCCAAGATAGGGGGGACGAAGCTTTCTTT.

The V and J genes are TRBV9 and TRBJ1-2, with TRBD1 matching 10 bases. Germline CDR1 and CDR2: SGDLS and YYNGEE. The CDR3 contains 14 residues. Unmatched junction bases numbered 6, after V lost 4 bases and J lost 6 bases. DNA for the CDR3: TGTGCCAGCAGCTACCGGGACAGGGGAAATGGCTACACCTTC. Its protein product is CASSYRDRGNGYTF.

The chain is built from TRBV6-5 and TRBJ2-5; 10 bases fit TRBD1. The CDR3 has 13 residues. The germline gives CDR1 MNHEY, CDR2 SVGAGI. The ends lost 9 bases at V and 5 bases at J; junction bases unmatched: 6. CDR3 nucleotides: TGTGCCAGTTCCGGGACAGGGGTCGAGACCCAGTACTTC. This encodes CASSGTGVETQYF.

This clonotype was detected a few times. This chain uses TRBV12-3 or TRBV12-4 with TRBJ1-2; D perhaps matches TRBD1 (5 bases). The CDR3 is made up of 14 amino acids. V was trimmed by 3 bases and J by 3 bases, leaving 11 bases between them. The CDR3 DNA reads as TGTGCCAGCAGTTTGCCCCAGGGAGACTATGGCTACACCTTC. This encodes CASSLPQGDYGYTF.

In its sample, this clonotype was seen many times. The CDR3 sequence: CASSRPGQGFNEQFF. CDR3 sequence (DNA): TGTGCCAGCAGCCGGCCGGGACAGGGTTTCAATGAGCAGTTCTTC. The chain carries TRBV5-8 and TRBJ2-1; TRBD1 agrees at 9 bases. Germline trimming cut 4 bases from V and 6 bases from J; bases unmatched to any gene: 8. Germline lookup yields CDR1 SGHTS and CDR2 YDEGEE. The CDR3 is 15 amino acids.

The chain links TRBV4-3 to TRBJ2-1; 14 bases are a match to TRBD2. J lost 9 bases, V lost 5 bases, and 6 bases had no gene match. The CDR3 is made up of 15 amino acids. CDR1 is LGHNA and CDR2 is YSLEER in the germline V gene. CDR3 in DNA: TGCGCCAGCAGCGTCAGACTAGCGGGGGGGCGTGAGCAGTTCTTC. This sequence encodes CASSVRLAGGREQFF.

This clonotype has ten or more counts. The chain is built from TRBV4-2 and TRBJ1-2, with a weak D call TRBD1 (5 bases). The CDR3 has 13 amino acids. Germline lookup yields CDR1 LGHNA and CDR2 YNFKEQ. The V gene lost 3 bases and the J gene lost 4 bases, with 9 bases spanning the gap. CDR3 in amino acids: CASSQGVGYGYTF. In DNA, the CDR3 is TGTGCCAGCAGCCAGGGGGTCGGCTATGGCTACACCTTC.

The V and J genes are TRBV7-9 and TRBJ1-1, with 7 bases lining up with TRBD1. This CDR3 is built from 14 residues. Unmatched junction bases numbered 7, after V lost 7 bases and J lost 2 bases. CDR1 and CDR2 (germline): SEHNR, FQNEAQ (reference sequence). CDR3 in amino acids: CASTPGQVNTEAFF. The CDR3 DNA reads TGTGCCAGCACCCCCGGACAGGTAAACACTGAAGCTTTCTTT.

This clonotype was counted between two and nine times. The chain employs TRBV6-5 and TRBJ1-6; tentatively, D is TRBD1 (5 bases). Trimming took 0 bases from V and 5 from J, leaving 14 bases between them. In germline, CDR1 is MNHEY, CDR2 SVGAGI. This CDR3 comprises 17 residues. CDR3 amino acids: CASSYSIYTGDNSPLHF. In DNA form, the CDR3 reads TGTGCCAGCAGTTACTCGATTTACACAGGCGATAATTCACCCCTCCACTTT.

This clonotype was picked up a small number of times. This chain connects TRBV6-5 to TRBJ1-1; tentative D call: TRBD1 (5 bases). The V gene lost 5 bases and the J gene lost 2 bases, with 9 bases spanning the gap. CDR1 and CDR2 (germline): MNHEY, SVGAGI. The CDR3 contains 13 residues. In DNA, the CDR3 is TGTGCCAGCAGTCACAGGAGTAACACTGAAGCTTTCTTT. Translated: CASSHRSNTEAFF.

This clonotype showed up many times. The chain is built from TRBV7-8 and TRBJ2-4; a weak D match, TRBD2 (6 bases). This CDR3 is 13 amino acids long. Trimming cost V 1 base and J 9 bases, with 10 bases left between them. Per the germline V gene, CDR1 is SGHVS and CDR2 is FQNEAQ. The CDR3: CASSLGGDPIQYF. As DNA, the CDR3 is TGTGCCAGCAGCTTAGGGGGGGATCCCATTCAGTACTTC.

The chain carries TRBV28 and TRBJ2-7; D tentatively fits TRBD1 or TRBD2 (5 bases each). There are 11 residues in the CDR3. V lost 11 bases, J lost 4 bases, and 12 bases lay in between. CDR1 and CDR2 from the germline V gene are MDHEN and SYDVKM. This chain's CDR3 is CASRGGYEQYV. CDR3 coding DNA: TGTGCCTCTAGGGGCGGGTACGAGCAGTACGTC.

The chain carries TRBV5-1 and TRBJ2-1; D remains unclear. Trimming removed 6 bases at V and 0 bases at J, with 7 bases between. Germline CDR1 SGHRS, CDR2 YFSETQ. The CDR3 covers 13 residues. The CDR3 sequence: CASKPSSYNEQFF. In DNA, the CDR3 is TGCGCCAGCAAACCTAGCTCCTACAATGAGCAGTTCTTC.

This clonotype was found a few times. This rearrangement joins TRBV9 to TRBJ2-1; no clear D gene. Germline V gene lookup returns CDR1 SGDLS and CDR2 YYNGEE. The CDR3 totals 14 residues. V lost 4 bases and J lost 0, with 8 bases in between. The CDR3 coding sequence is TGTGCCAGCAGCCGACTTAGCTCCTACAATGAGCAGTTCTTC. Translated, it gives CASSRLSSYNEQFF.

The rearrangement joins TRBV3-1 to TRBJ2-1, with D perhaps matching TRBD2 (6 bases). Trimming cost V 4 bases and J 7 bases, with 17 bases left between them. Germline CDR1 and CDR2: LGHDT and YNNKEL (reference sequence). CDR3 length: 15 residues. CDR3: CASSPWSGVKNEQFF. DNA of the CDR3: TGTGCCAGCAGCCCTTGGTCGGGGGTGAAGAATGAGCAGTTCTTC.

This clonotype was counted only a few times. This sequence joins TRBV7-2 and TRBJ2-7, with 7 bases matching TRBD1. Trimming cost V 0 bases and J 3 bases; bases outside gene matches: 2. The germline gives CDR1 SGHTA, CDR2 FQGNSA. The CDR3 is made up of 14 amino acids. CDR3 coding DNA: TGTGCCAGCAGCTTAGCCAGGACAGGCTACGAGCAGTACTTC. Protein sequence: CASSLARTGYEQYF.